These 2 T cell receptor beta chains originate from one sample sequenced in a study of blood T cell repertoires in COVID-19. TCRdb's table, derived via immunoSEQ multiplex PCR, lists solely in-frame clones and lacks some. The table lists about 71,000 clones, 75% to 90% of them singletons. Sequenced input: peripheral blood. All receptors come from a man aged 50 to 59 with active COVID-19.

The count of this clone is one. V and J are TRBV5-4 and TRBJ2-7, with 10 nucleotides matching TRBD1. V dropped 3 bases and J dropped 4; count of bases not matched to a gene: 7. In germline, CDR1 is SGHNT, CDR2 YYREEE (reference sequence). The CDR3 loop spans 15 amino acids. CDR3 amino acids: CASSSPDRGSYEQYF. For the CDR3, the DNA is TGTGCCAGCAGCTCACCGGACAGGGGGTCGTACGAGCAGTACTTC.

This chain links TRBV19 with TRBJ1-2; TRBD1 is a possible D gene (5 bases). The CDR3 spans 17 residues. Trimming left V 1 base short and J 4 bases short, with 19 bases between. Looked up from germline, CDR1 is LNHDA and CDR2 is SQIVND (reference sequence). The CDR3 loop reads CASSIGRQTLTFYGYTF. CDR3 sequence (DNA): TGTGCCAGTAGTATAGGGAGACAGACACTGACCTTCTATGGCTACACCTTC.